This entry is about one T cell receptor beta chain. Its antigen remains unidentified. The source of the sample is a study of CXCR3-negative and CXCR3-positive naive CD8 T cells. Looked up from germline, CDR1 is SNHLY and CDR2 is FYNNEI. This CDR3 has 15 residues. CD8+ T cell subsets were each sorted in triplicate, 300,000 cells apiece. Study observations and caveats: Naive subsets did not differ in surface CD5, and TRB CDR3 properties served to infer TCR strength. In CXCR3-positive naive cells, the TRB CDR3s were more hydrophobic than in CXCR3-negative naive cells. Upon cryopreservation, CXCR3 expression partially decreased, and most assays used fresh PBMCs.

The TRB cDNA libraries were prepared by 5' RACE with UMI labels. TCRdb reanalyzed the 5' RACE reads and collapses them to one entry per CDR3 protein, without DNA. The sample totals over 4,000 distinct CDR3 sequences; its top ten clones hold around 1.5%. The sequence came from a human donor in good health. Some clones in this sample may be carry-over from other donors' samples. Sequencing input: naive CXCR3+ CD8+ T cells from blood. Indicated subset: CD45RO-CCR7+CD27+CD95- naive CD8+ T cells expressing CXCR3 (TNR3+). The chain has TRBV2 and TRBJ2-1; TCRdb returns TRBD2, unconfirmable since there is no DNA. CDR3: CASTLVAGGRNEQFF.